Listed here are 9 T cell receptor beta chains from one sample, sequenced in a study of T cell clonality in common variable immunodeficiency. The study, taken as a whole, reports: Fewer deletions and N-nucleotide insertions were reportedly seen in common variable immunodeficiency TCR beta sequences.

Measured with immunoSEQ multiplex PCR; TCRdb has only the in-frame clones, and not every one. Listed for the sample are some 25,000 clones, none seen a single time. Antigens of these TCRs are unknown. The sequenced sample was peripheral blood mononuclear cells. Every receptor here comes from a human donor with common variable immunodeficiency.

Remarks on this clone: The observed sequence ends 3 residues before the CDR3 terminus, with the missing tail filled in from the germline J gene. The rearrangement joins TRBV7-2 to TRBJ1-1, with no clear D. Germline V gene sequence: CDR1 SGHTA, CDR2 FQGNSA. The CDR3 contains 14 residues. Trimming cost V 8 bases and J 5 bases, with 18 bases left between them. The CDR3 region is CASELSTVQTEAFF. Partial CDR3 DNA: TGTGCCAGCGAGCTTAGTACTGTGCAAACTGAA.

Points on this clone: The read finishes 3 residues shy of the CDR3 end, and the germline J gene is used to complete it. This rearrangement joins TRBV6-1 to TRBJ1-2; 7 bases are shared with TRBD1. Losses at the gene ends were 3 bases for V and 4 bases for J; bases not matched to a gene: 8. Germline CDR1 reads MNHNS; CDR2 reads SASEGT. The CDR3 consists of 15 residues. The sequenced CDR3 bases are TGTGCCAGCAGTGACCTGGACAGGATCGGCTATGGC. It translates to CASSDLDRIGYG. The entire CDR3 sequence reads CASSDLDRIGYGYTF.

In its sample, this clone was seen many times. The read stops 3 residues short of the end of the CDR3; the missing end is completed from the germline J gene. The chain is built from TRBV5-1 and TRBJ2-1; 9 nucleotides align to TRBD1. The germline V gene encodes CDR1 SGHRS and CDR2 YFSETQ. V lost 4 bases, J lost 1 base, and 6 bases stayed unmatched. The CDR3 has 16 residues. CDR3 amino acids: CASSPSGTGSYNEQFF. The part of the CDR3 DNA that was read is TGCGCCAGCAGCCCTTCGGGGACAGGGTCCTACAATGAG.

This clone was picked up a small number of times. CDR3 region: CSALLRDTLDNEQFF. CDR3 bases read: TGCAGTGCTCTACTCCGGGACACGCTGGACAATGAG. The rearrangement uses TRBV20-1 and TRBJ2-1, with D tentatively TRBD1 (6 bases). The read is 3 residues too short to cover the CDR3 end, so that end is filled in from the germline J gene. V was cut by 5 bases and J by 5 bases, with 19 bases left in between. The germline V gene has CDR1 DFQATT and CDR2 SNEGSKA (reference sequence). The CDR3 runs to 15 residues.

This clone has more than one count but fewer than ten. The read terminates 3 residues before the CDR3 end, so the remaining end is supplied by the germline J gene. The chain combines TRBV11-1 with TRBJ2-1; 9 bases match TRBD1. CDR3 size: 15 residues. Per the germline V gene, CDR1 is SGHAT and CDR2 is FQDESV (reference sequence). V trimming: 5 bases; J trimming: 0 bases; junction bases outside the gene matches: 2. Incomplete CDR3 DNA: TGTGCCAGCAGCGGGGACAGGGCCTCCTACAATGAG. This codes for CASSGDRASYNE. The CDR3 reads in full as CASSGDRASYNEQFF.

In regard to this clone: The read halts 3 residues ahead of the CDR3 end, with the missing end drawn from the germline J gene. The V call is TRBV18, the J call TRBJ2-1, with 11 nucleotides matching TRBD1. The V segment lost 4 bases and the J segment 7 bases; nucleotides outside the gene matches: 6. The germline CDR1 and CDR2 sequences are KGHSH and LQKENI. This CDR3 spans 15 amino acids. The CDR3 loop reads CASSRSGTGGNEQFF. CDR3 DNA, as far as it was read: TGTGCCAGCTCACGGTCCGGGACAGGGGGGAATGAG. Based on the CDR3 plus reference TRBV18 and TRBJ2-1, the full variable domain is NAGVMQNPRHLVRRRGQEARLRCSPMKGHSHVYWYRQLPEEGLKFMVYLQKENIIDESGMPKERFSAEFPKEGPSILRIQQVVRGDSAAYFCASSRSGTGGNEQFFGPGTRLTVL.

This clone was detected a few times. The read gets to within 3 residues of the CDR3 end, and the germline J gene fills in the rest. The same CDR3 is also encoded by other DNA sequences in this sample. The chain couples TRBV18 to TRBJ1-5, with 9 bases that match TRBD1. The length of the CDR3 is 14 residues. With V trimmed by 6 bases and J by 4 bases, 4 bases remained unmatched. The germline CDR1 and CDR2 sequences are KGHSH and LQKENI. The CDR3 sequence: CASSSTGGNQPQHF. The sequenced CDR3 bases are TGTGCCAGCTCGTCGACAGGGGGAAATCAGCCC.

This clone was counted a few times. Read data end 3 residues before the CDR3 end; the end is taken from the germline J gene. V is TRBV2 and J is TRBJ2-7, with TRBD1 identical over 8 bases. Germline assignment: CDR1 SNHLY and CDR2 FYNNEI. V lost 3 bases to trimming and J lost 3 bases; unmatched junction nucleotides: 1. This CDR3 region has 13 residues. The CDR3 is CASSDRGLYEQYF. The CDR3 DNA, read in part, is TGTGCCAGCAGTGACAGGGGGCTCTACGAG.

As regards this clone: The read stops 3 residues short of the end of the CDR3; the missing end is completed from the germline J gene. This sequence joins TRBV19 and TRBJ1-5; TRBD1 matches 8 bases. This CDR3 comprises 13 residues. V lost 7 bases, J lost 6 bases, and 5 bases stayed unmatched. Germline V gene data show CDR1 as LNHDA and CDR2 as SQIVND (reference sequence). The CDR3: CASKQGAFQPQHF. The sequenced part of the CDR3 DNA is TGTGCCAGTAAGCAGGGGGCCTTTCAGCCC.